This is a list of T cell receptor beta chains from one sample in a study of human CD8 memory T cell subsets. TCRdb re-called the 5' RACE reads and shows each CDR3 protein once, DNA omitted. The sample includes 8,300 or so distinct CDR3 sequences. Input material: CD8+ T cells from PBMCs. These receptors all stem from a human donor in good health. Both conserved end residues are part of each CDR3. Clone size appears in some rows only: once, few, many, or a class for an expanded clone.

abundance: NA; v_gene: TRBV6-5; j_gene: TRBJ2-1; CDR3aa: CASSYTLMGGNEQFF
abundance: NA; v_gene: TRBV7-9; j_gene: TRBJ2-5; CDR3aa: CASSLLVTEETQYF
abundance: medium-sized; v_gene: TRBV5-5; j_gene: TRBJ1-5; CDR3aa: CASSLWVRGDQPQHF
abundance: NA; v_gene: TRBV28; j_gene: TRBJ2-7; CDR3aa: CASSFLTAFYEQYF
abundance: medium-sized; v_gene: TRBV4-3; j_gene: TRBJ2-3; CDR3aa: CASSHSFGTGRSSTDTQYF
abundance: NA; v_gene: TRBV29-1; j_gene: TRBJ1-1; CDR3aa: CSVDGRVNTEAFF
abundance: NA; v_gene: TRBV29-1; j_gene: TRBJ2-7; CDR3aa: CSGGQGASYEQYF
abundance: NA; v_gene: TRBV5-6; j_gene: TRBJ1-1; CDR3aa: CASSLGTVLPEEAFF
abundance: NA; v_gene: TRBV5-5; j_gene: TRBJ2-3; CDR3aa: CASSLRTGSGDTQYF
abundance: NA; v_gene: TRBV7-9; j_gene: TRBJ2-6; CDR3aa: CASINGASGANVLTF
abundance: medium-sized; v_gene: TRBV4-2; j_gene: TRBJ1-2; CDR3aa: CASSQGSRYGYTF
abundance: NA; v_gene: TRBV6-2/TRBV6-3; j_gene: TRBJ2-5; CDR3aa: CASSGKKETQYF
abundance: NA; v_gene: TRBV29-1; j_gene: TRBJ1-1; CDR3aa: CSAQGGDTEAFF
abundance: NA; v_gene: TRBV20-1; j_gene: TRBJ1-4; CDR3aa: CSARSRGDEKLFF